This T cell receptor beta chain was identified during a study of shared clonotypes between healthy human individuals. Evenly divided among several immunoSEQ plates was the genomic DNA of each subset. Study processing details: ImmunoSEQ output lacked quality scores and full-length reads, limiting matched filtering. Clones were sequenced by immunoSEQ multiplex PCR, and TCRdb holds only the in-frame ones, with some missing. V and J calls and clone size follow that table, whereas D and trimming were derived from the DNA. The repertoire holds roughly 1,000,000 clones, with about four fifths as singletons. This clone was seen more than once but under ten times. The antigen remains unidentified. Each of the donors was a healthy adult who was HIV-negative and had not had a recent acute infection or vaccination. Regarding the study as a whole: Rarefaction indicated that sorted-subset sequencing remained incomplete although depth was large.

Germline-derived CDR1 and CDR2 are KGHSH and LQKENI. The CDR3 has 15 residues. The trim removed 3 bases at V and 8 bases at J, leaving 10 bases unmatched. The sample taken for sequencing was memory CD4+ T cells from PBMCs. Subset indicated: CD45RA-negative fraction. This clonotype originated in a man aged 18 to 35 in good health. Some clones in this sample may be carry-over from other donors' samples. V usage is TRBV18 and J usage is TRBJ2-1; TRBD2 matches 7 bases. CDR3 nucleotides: TGTGCCAGCTCACCGAGTCAAGCGGGACTGTATGAGCAGTTCTTC. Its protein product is CASSPSQAGLYEQFF. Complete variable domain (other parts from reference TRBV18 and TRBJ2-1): NAGVMQNPRHLVRRRGQEARLRCSPMKGHSHVYWYRQLPEEGLKFMVYLQKENIIDESGMPKERFSAEFPKEGPSILRIQQVVRGDSAAYFCASSPSQAGLYEQFFGPGTRLTVL.